The sequence of this TCR beta chain was determined in a study of Graves' ophthalmopathy and Graves' hyperthyroidism. Notes on the study in general: Appearing in blood as well were most expanded thyroid clonotypes above 0.001 frequency. Ophthalmopathy progression was predicted with around 71% sensitivity and approximately 79% specificity.

This clonotype was picked up a small number of times. What it recognizes is unknown. Investigators amplified TCR beta CDR3 regions from RNA transcripts. The first round was an RT-PCR with HTBI primers, and the second round was a multiplex PCR. Using its own MiXCR run on the multiplex PCR reads, TCRdb lists one record per CDR3 protein. Among over 150,000 distinct CDR3 sequences listed, 37% were seen once. Diagnosis relied on clinical symptoms, serum thyroxine, TRAb, thyroid ultrasound and orbital computed tomography. Germline V gene lookup returns CDR1 DFQATT and CDR2 SNEGSKA (reference sequence). The CDR3 spans 15 residues. The V gene end was trimmed by 0 bases and the J gene end by 4 bases; junction bases not matched to a gene: 6.

This rearrangement joins TRBV20-1 to TRBJ2-7; 10 nucleotides align to TRBD2. The sequenced material came from peripheral blood. The origin of this receptor is a woman aged 40-49 years with Graves' ophthalmopathy. In DNA form, the CDR3 reads TGCAGTGCTAGAGAACTAGCGGGAATAGGGTACGAGCAGTACTTC. Protein: CSARELAGIGYEQYF.